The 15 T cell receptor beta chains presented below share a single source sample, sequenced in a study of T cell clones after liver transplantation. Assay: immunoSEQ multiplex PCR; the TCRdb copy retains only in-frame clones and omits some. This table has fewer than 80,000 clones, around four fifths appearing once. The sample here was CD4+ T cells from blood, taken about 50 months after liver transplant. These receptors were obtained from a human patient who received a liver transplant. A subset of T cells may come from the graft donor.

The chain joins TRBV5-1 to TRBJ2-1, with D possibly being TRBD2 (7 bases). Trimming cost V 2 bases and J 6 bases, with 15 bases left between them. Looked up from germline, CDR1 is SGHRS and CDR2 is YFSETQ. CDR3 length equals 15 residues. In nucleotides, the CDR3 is TGCGCCAGCAGCTTTTCCGGGGGGCCGGGCAATGAGCAGTTCTTC. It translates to CASSFSGGPGNEQFF.

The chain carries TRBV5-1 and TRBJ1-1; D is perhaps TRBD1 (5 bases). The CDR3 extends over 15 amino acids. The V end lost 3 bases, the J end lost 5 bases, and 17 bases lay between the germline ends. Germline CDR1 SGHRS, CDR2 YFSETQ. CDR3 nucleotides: TGCGCCAGCAGCTCGATGGAGGGCGGGGGTACTGAAGCTTTCTTT. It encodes CASSSMEGGGTEAFF.

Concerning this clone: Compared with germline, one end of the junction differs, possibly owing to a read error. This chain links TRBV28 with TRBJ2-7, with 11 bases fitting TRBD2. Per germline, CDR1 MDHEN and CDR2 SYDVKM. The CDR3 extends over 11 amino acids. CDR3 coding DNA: TGTGCCAGCAGTTTTAGCGGGAGGGCTATGTTC. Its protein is CASSFSGRAMF.

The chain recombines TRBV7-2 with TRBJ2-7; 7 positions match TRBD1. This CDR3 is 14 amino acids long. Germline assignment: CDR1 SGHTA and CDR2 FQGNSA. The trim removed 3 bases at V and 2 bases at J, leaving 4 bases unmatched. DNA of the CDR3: TGTGCCAGCAGCTTTAGACAGGGAGCCTACGAGCAGTACTTC. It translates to CASSFRQGAYEQYF.

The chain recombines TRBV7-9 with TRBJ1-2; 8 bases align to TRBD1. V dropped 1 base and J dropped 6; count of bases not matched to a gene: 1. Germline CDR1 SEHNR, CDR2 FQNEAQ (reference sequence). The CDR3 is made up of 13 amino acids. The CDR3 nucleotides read TGTGCCAGCAGCTTAGGGACAGGGAATGGCTACACCTTC. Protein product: CASSLGTGNGYTF.

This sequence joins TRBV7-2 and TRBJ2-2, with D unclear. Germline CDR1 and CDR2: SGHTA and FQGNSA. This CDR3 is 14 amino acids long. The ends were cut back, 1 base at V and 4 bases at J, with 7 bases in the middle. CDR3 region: CASSLVGITGELFF. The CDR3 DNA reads TGTGCCAGCAGCTTAGTCGGTATCACCGGGGAGCTGTTTTTT.

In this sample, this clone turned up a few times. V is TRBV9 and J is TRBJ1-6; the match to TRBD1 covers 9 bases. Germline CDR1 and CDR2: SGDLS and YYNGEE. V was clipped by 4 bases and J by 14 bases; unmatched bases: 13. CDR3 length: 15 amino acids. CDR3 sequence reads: CASSPRTGGGSALHF. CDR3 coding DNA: TGTGCCAGCAGCCCCCGAACAGGGGGCGGATCGGCCCTCCACTTT.

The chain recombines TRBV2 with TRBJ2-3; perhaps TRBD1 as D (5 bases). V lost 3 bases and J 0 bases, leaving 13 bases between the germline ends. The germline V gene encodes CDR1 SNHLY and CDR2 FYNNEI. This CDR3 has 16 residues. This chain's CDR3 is CASSDIIGASTDTQYF. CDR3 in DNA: TGTGCCAGCAGTGACATTATAGGGGCAAGCACAGATACGCAGTATTTT. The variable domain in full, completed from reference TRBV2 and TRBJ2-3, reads EPEVTQTPSHQVTQMGQEVILRCVPISNHLYFYWYRQILGQKVEFLVSFYNNEISEKSEIFDDQFSVERPDGSNFTLKIRSTKLEDSAMYFCASSDIIGASTDTQYFGPGTRLTVL.

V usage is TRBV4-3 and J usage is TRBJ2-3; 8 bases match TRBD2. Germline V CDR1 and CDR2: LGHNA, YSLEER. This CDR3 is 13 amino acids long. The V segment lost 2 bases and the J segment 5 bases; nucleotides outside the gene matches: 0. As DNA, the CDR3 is TGCGCCAGCAGCCAAAGCGGGGGAGATACGCAGTATTTT. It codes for CASSQSGGDTQYF.

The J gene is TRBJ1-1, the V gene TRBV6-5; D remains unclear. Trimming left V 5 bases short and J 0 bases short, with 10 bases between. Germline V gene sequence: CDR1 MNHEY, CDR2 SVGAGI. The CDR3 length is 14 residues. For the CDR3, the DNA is TGTGCCAGCAGTCGACGGAATATGAACACTGAAGCTTTCTTT. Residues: CASSRRNMNTEAFF.

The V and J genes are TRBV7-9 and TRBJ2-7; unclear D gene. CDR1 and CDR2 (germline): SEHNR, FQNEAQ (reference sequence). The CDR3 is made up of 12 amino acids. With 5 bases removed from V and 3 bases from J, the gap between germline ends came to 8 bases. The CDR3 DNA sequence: TGTGCCAGCAGCCGGTCGGGCTACGAGCAGTACTTC. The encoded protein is CASSRSGYEQYF. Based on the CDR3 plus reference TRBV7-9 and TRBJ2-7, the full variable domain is DTGVSQNPRHKITKRGQNVTFRCDPISEHNRLYWYRQTLGQGPEFLTYFQNEAQLEKSRLLSDRFSAERPKGSFSTLEIQRTEQGDSAMYLCASSRSGYEQYFGPGTRLTVT.

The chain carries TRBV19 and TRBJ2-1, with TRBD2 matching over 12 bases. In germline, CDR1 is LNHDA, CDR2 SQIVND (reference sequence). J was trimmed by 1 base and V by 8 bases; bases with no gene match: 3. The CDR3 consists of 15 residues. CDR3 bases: TGTGCCAGTCGGACTAGCGGGGATTCCTACAATGAGCAGTTCTTC. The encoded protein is CASRTSGDSYNEQFF.

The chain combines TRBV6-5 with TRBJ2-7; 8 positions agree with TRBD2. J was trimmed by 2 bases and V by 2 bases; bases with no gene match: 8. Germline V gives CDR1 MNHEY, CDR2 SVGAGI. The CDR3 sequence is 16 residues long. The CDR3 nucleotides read TGTGCCAGCAGTTACCCCAGGGGTAGCGGGACCTACGAGCAGTACTTC. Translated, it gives CASSYPRGSGTYEQYF.

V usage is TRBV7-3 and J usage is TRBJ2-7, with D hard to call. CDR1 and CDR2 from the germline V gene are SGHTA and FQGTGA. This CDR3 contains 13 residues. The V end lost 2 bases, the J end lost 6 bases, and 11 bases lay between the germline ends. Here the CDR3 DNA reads TGTGCCAGCAGCTTAGGTGGGTTGGGCGAGCAGTACTTC. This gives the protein CASSLGGLGEQYF.

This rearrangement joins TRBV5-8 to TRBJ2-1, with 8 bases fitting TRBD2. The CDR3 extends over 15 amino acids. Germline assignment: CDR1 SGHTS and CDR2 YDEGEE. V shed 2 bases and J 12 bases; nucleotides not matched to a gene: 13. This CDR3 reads CASSFRSSGRLGQFF. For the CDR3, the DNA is TGTGCCAGCAGCTTTCGTTCTAGCGGGCGACTCGGGCAGTTCTTC.